The sequence of this TCR beta chain was determined in a study of post-analysis software for immune sequencing data. cDNA libraries of TCR beta carried unique molecular identifiers. Input amounts of 1 to 10 million T cells were used. These gave roughly 0.5 million cDNA molecules, so each molecule approximated one T cell. TCRdb passed the PCR reads through MiXCR, listing each CDR3 protein once. This sample carries roughly 620,000 distinct CDR3 sequences, 44% of them seen once, and the ten largest clones take roughly 1.8%. A word on this clonotype: Its target is not known.

Study observations and caveats: Batch-matched samples strongly co-clustered by F measure.

Sequenced input: blood. The TCR sequence derives from a girl aged 5-17 years with multiple sclerosis.

Here the CDR3 reads CASSKFRLDREGYNEQFF. In DNA form, the CDR3 reads TGTGCCAGTAGTAAGTTTCGGTTGGACAGGGAGGGCTACAATGAGCAGTTCTTC. The chain has TRBV19 and TRBJ2-1; D might be TRBD1 (8 bases). Germline lookup yields CDR1 LNHDA and CDR2 SQIVND (reference sequence). The CDR3 spans 18 residues. The germline V and J ends were trimmed by 4 bases and 3 bases, with 22 bases remaining between them.